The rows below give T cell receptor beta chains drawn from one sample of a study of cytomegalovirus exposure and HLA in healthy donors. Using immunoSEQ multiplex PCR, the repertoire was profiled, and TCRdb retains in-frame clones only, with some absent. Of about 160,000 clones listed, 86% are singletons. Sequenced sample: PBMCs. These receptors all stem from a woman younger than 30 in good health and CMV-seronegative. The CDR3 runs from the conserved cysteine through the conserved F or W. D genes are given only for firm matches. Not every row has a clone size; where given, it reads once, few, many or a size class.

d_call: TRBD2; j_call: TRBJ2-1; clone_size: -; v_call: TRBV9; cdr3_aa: CASSVDQAGGYNEQFF; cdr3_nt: TGTGCCAGCAGCGTAGATCAAGCGGGAGGGTACAATGAGCAGTTCTTC
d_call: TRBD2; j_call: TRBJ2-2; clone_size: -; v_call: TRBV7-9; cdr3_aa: CASSDRTSGDTGELFF; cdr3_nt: TGTGCCAGCAGCGATAGGACTAGCGGGGACACCGGGGAGCTGTTTTTT
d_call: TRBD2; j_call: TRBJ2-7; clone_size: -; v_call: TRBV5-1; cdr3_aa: CASSPGGGSYEQYF; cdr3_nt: TGCGCCAGCAGCCCCGGCGGGGGTTCCTACGAGCAGTACTTC
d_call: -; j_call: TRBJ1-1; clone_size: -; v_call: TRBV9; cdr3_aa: CASSVGQSTEAFF; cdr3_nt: TGTGCCAGCAGCGTAGGACAGAGCACTGAAGCTTTCTTT
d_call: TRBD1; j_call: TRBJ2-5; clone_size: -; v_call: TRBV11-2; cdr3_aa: CASSLDAGGQETQYF; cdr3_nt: TGTGCCAGCAGCTTAGACGCAGGGGGCCAAGAGACCCAGTACTTC
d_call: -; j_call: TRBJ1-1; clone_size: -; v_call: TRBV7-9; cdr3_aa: CASSLGRGEAFF; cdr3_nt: TGTGCCAGCAGCTTAGGTAGGGGGGAAGCTTTCTTT
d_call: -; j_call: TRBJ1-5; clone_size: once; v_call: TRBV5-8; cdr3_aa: CASSLVAPYSNQPQHF; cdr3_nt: TGTGCCAGCAGCTTGGTGGCTCCTTATAGCAATCAGCCCCAGCATTTT
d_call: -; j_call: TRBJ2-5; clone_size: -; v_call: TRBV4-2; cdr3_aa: CASSQDPGVQETQYF; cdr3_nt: TGTGCCAGCAGCCAAGATCCAGGTGTCCAAGAGACCCAGTACTTC
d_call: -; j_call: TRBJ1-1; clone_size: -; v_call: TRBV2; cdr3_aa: CASSVGAGMNTEAFF; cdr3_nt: TGTGCCAGCAGTGTAGGGGCAGGGATGAACACTGAAGCTTTCTTT
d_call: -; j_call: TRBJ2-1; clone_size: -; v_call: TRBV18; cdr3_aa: CASSPNEGDEQFF; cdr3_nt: TGTGCCAGCTCACCGAACGAAGGGGATGAGCAGTTCTTC
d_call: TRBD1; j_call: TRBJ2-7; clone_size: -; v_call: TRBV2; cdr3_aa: CASRQRQGMGAYEQYF; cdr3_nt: TGTGCCAGCAGGCAACGACAGGGGATGGGGGCCTACGAGCAGTACTTC
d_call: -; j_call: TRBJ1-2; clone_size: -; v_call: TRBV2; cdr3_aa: CASSEWGVDYGYTF; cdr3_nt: TGTGCCAGCAGTGAATGGGGGGTAGACTATGGCTACACCTTC
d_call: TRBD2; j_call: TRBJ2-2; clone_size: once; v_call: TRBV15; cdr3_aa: CATSGREGGELFF; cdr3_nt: TGTGCCACGAGCGGGAGGGAGGGCGGGGAGCTGTTTTTT
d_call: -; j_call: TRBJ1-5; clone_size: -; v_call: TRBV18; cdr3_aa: CASSPQQGGNQPQHF; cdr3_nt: TGTGCCAGCTCACCGCAACAGGGCGGCAATCAGCCCCAGCATTTT
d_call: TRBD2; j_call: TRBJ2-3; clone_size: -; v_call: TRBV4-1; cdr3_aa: CASSQMGLAGDGSTDTQYF; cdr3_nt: TGCGCCAGCAGCCAAATGGGACTAGCGGGAGATGGGAGCACAGATACGCAGTATTTT
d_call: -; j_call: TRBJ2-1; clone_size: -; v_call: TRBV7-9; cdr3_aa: CASSPREWGEFF; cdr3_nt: TGTGCCAGCAGCCCACGGGAGTGGGGGGAGTTCTTC
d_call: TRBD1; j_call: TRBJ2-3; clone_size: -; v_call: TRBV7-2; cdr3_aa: CASSPDRVTGGTDTQYF; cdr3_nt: TGTGCCAGCAGCCCGGATCGGGTGACAGGGGGCACAGATACGCAGTATTTT
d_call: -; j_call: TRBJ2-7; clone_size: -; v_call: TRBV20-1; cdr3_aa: CSAGQPYEQYF; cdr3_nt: TGCAGTGCCGGACAGCCCTACGAGCAGTACTTC
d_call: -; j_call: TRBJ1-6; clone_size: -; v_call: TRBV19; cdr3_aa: CASSISPDSPLHF; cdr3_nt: TGTGCCAGTAGTATTTCGCCAGATTCACCCCTCCACTTT
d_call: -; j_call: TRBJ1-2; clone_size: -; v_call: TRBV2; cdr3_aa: CASTRLPNTYNYGYTF; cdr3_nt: TGTGCCAGCACGAGACTACCGAACACCTATAACTATGGCTACACCTTC
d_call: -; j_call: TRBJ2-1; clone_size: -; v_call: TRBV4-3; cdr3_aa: CASSQDGSGRSYNEQFF; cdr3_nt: TGCGCCAGCAGCCAAGATGGTAGCGGACGCTCCTACAATGAGCAGTTCTTC
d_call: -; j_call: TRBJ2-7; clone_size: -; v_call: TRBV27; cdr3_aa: CASSLLRSISYEQYF; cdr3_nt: TGTGCCAGCAGTCTCCTAAGAAGTATCTCCTACGAGCAGTACTTC
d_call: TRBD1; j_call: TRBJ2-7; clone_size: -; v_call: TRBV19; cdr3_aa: CASSKGQAYEQYF; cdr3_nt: TGTGCCAGTAGTAAGGGACAGGCCTACGAGCAGTACTTC
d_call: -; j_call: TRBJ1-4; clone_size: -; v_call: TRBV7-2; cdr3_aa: CASSRDYGEKLFF; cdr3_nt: TGTGCCAGCAGCAGGGACTACGGTGAAAAACTGTTTTTT
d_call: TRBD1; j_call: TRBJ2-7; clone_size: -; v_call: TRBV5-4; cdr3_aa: CASSHGTGGYEQYF; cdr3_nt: TGTGCCAGCAGCCACGGGACAGGCGGGTACGAGCAGTACTTC
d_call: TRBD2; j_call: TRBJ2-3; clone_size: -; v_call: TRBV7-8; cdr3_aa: CASSFNSGGPSSTDTQYF; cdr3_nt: TGTGCCAGCAGCTTTAATAGCGGGGGGCCGAGTAGCACAGATACGCAGTATTTT
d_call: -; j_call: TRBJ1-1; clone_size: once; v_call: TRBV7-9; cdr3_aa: CASSLAQAHGTEAFF; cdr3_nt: TGTGCCAGCAGCTTAGCACAGGCCCATGGAACTGAAGCTTTCTTT
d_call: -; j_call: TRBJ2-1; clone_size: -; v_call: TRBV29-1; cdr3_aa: CSAWTGRASYNEQFF; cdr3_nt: TGCAGCGCTTGGACAGGGAGGGCCTCCTACAATGAGCAGTTCTTC
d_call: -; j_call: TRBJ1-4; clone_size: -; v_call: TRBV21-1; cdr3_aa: CASSLPREGDGKLFF; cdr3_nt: TGTGCCAGCAGCCTTCCCCGGGAGGGAGATGGAAAACTGTTTTTT
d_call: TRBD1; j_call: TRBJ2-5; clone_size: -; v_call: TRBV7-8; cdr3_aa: CASSSGTGGAETQYF; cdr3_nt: TGTGCCAGCAGCTCCGGGACAGGGGGCGCGGAGACCCAGTACTTC
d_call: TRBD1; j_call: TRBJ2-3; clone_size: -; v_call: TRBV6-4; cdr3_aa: CASSNRGSTDTQYF; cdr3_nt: TGTGCCAGCAGCAACAGGGGGAGCACAGATACGCAGTATTTT
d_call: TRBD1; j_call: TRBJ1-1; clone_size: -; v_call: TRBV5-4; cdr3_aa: CASSPGTETLAFF; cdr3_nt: TGTGCCAGCAGTCCCGGGACAGAGACGCTAGCTTTCTTT
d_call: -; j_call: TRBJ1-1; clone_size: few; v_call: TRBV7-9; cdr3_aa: CASSLSAGEAFF; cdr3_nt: TGTGCCAGCAGCTTATCGGCAGGCGAAGCTTTCTTT
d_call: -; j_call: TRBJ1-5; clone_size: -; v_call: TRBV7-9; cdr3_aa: CASSLGGQGNQPQHF; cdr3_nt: TGTGCCAGCAGCTTAGGGGGGCAGGGGAATCAGCCCCAGCATTTT
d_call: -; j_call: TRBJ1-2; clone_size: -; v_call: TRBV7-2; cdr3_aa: CASSGINYGYTF; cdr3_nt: TGTGCCAGCTCAGGGATAAACTATGGCTACACCTTC
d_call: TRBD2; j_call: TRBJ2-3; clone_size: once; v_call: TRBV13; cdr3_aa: CASSLGVSGSTDTQYF; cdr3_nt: TGTGCCAGCAGCTTAGGGGTTAGCGGGAGTACAGATACGCAGTATTTT
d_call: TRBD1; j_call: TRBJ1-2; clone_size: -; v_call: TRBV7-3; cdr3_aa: CASSLIATRDRANYGYTF; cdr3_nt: TGTGCCAGCAGCTTAATAGCGACCCGGGACAGGGCTAACTATGGCTACACCTTC
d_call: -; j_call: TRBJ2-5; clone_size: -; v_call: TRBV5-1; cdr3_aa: CASSSGTAWEAQYF; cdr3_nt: TGCGCCAGCAGCTCCGGGACTGCCTGGGAAGCCCAGTACTTC